Listed here are 11 T cell receptor beta chains from one sample, sequenced in a study of spatial heterogeneity in lung cancer. General observations from the study: One measure, the expanded intratumoral alpha and beta TCR count, tracked tumor mutation counts.

For these receptors, no antigen is known. TCRdb independently ran MiXCR on the 5' RACE reads; one entry per CDR3 protein. The table includes about 16,000 distinct CDR3 sequences, around 5% detected once. Time point defined: sample taken at primary tumor resection. Source: lung tumor tissue, taken at surgery. Receptor source: a female donor with early-stage non-small cell lung cancer.

Points on this clonotype: A library made for alpha chains picked up this beta chain off target, so its size means little. This chain links TRBV11-3 with TRBJ1-2, with 11 bases fitting TRBD1. Germline V gene lookup returns CDR1 SGHNT and CDR2 YENEEA. The CDR3 contains 13 residues. V lost 5 bases to trimming and J lost 6 bases; unmatched junction nucleotides: 2. CDR3 DNA sequence: TGTGCCAGCAGCGGGACAGGGGGGGATGGCTACACCTTC. Protein: CASSGTGGDGYTF.

In this sample, this clonotype turned up many times. This beta chain was picked up by a library intended for alpha chains and is off target, so its count carries little meaning. This rearrangement joins TRBV5-5 to TRBJ2-7, with D unresolved. Germline CDR1 is SGHKS and CDR2 is YYEKEE (reference sequence). The length of the CDR3 is 13 residues. V dropped 2 bases and J dropped 3 bases, with 9 bases sitting between them. CDR3 protein: CASSFGDFYEQYF. The CDR3 DNA reads as TGTGCCAGCAGCTTCGGTGATTTCTACGAGCAGTACTTC.

Ten or more counts support this clonotype. Within a library made for alpha chains, this beta chain is off target, and its count is uninformative. The chain carries TRBV6-1 and TRBJ2-7; the D call may be TRBD1 or TRBD2 (6 bases each). Germline V gene data show CDR1 as MNHNS and CDR2 as SASEGT. The CDR3 runs 16 residues. Trimming left V 0 bases short and J 0 bases short, with 12 bases between. CDR3: CASSEAPEGGSYEQYF. The CDR3 DNA reads TGTGCCAGCAGTGAAGCGCCGGAGGGGGGCTCCTACGAGCAGTACTTC.

This clonotype occurred a few times. For a library built for alpha chains, this beta chain is a stray read; little rests on its size. This chain uses TRBV7-2 with TRBJ2-7, with 8 bases that match TRBD1. V dropped 4 bases and J dropped 6; count of bases not matched to a gene: 11. Germline assignment: CDR1 SGHTA and CDR2 FQGNSA. The CDR3 spans 15 residues. The CDR3 region is CASSYRARGLSEQYF. CDR3 DNA: TGTGCCAGCAGCTACCGGGCCAGGGGGCTATCCGAGCAGTACTTC.

Judged by abundance, this clonotype is medium-sized. Because this beta chain is a stray read in a library intended to capture alpha chains, its abundance should not be given much weight. The V gene is TRBV5-1, the J gene TRBJ2-3; D gene unclear. V lost 4 bases and J 1 base, leaving 10 bases between the germline ends. The CDR3 has 14 residues. Germline CDR1 SGHRS, CDR2 YFSETQ. CDR3 sequence (DNA): TGCGCCAGCAGCCGTGACCAAGGCACAGATACGCAGTATTTT. Translation gives CASSRDQGTDTQYF.

Ten or more counts support this clonotype. This beta chain is off target for a library built for alpha chains, so its abundance means little. The gene calls are TRBV20-1 and TRBJ2-1, with 16 bases that match TRBD2. In germline, CDR1 is DFQATT, CDR2 SNEGSKA (reference sequence). The CDR3 runs to 16 residues. Trimming at V came to 6 bases and at J to 2 bases, leaving 4 bases not matched to a gene. The CDR3, as DNA: TGCAGTGCCCCGGGACTAGCGGGAGGGACCTACAATGAGCAGTTCTTC. Its translation: CSAPGLAGGTYNEQFF.

In this sample, this clonotype turned up many times. Because this beta chain is a stray read in a library intended to capture alpha chains, its abundance should not be given much weight. This chain joins TRBV20-1 and TRBJ1-2; no definite D call. CDR1 and CDR2 (germline): DFQATT, SNEGSKA (reference sequence). V lost 2 bases, J lost 4 bases, and 8 bases lay in between. CDR3 length: 12 amino acids. CDR3 amino acids: CSARQFSYGYTF. For the CDR3, the DNA is TGCAGTGCTAGACAGTTCTCCTATGGCTACACCTTC.

This clonotype was seen many times. This beta chain came through as a stray read in a library set up for alpha chains, and its size says little. The chain combines TRBV20-1 with TRBJ2-1; D is perhaps TRBD2 (6 bases). The V end was cut by 1 base, the J end by 0 bases, with 10 bases between. Germline V CDR1 and CDR2: DFQATT, SNEGSKA (reference sequence). The CDR3 contains 15 residues. CDR3 sequence (DNA): TGCAGTGCTAGAGGGGACTCAAGCTCCTACAATGAGCAGTTCTTC. Its translation: CSARGDSSSYNEQFF.

This clonotype showed up many times. The library was built for alpha chains, so this beta chain is an off-target read and its size means little. The V gene is TRBV5-1, the J gene TRBJ2-7, with D tentatively TRBD2 (5 bases). The CDR3 has 16 residues. V was clipped by 4 bases and J by 1 base, with 18 bases between them. The V gene's germline CDR1 is SGHRS and CDR2 YFSETQ. The DNA of the CDR3 is TGCGCCAGCAGCCAGCGCAGCGACGGGAATTCCTACGAGCAGTACTTC. As protein: CASSQRSDGNSYEQYF.

By sample share, this clonotype is medium-sized (0.01 to 0.1%). For a library built for alpha chains, this beta chain is a stray read; little rests on its size. J is TRBJ2-5 and V is TRBV20-1; D may be TRBD2 (6 bases). The V gene lost 0 bases and the J gene lost 4 bases, with 21 bases spanning the gap. The length of the CDR3 is 17 residues. The germline gives CDR1 DFQATT, CDR2 SNEGSKA (reference sequence). CDR3 loop: CSARETRSLESVETQYF. DNA for the CDR3: TGCAGTGCTAGAGAGACTAGATCCTTAGAGTCGGTAGAGACCCAGTACTTC.

This clonotype was seen a handful of times. For a library built for alpha chains, this beta chain is a stray read; little rests on its size. The genes are TRBV12-3 or TRBV12-4 and TRBJ2-7; perhaps TRBD2 as D (5 bases). Trimming cost V 3 bases and J 1 base, with 22 bases left between them. The CDR3 loop spans 18 amino acids. In DNA form, the CDR3 reads TGTGCCAGCAGTTTGGGCCGAAACCTGAGGGCCCATTCCTACGAGCAGTACTTC. Protein: CASSLGRNLRAHSYEQYF.